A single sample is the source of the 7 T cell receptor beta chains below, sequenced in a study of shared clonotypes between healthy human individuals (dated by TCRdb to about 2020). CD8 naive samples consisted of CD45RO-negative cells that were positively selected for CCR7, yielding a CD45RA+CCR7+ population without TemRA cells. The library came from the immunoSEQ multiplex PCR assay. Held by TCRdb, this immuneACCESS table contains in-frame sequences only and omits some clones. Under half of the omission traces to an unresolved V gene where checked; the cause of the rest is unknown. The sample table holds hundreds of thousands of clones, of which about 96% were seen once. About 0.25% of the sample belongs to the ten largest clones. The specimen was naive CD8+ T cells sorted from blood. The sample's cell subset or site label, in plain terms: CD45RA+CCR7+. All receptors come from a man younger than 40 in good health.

The CDR3 here is CASASNNYNEQFF. The CDR3 DNA follows: TGTGCCAGCGCGAGTAACAACTACAATGAGCAGTTCTTC. This sequence joins TRBV7-7 and TRBJ2-1; D is uncertain. Germline lookup yields CDR1 SSHAT and CDR2 FNYEAQ (reference sequence). V lost 8 bases and J 3 bases, leaving 11 bases between the germline ends. The CDR3 is 13 amino acids.

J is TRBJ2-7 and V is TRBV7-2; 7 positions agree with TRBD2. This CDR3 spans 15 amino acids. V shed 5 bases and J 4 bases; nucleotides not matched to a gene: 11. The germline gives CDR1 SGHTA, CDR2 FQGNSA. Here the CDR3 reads CASSLGSGGGYEQYF. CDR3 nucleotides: TGTGCCAGCAGCCTAGGGTCGGGCGGGGGTTACGAGCAGTACTTC.

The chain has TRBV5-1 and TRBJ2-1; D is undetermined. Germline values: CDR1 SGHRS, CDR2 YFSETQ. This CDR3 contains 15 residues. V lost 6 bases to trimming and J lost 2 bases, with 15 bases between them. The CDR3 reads CASTRAGDPYNEQFF. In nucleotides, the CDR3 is TGCGCCAGCACCCGGGCTGGGGATCCCTACAATGAGCAGTTCTTC. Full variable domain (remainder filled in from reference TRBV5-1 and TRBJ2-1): KAGVTQTPRYLIKTRGQQVTLSCSPISGHRSVSWYQQTPGQGLQFLFEYFSETQRNKGNFPGRFSGRQFSNSRSEMNVSTLELGDSALYLCASTRAGDPYNEQFFGPGTRLTVL.

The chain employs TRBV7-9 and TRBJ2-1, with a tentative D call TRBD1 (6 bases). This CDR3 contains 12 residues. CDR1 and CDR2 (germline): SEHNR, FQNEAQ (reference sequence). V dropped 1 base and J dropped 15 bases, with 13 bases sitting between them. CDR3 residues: CASSLEARGGFF. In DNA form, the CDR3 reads TGTGCCAGCAGCTTAGAGGCCAGGGGTGGGTTCTTC.

CDR3 DNA: TGCAGCGTTGAAGCAACTAGCGGGAGGGTCACCTACAATGAGCAGTTCTTC. This gives the protein CSVEATSGRVTYNEQFF. V gene TRBV29-1 combines with J gene TRBJ2-1; 13 positions match TRBD2. Germline-derived CDR1 and CDR2 are SQVTM and ANQGSEA. The CDR3 has 17 amino acids. With V trimmed by 1 base and J by 2 bases, 5 bases remained unmatched.

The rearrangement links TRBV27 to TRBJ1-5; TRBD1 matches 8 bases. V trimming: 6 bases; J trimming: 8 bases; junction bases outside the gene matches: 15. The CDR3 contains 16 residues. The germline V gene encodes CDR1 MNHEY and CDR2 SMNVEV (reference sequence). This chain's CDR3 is CASRERFGQGGEPQHF. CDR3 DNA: TGTGCCAGCAGGGAACGCTTCGGACAGGGTGGTGAGCCCCAGCATTTT.

The CDR3 region is CASSEEPQPQHF. Written as DNA, the CDR3 is TGTGCCAGCAGTGAAGAACCTCAGCCCCAGCATTTT. This chain links TRBV6-1 with TRBJ1-5; D gene ambiguous. Trimming took off 1 base at V and 6 bases at J, with 4 bases between the two ends. The CDR3 runs 12 residues. CDR1 MNHNS and CDR2 SASEGT come from the germline V gene.